These 4 T cell receptor beta chains share one sample of origin, sequenced in a study of identical twins. TCRdb reprocessed the 5' RACE reads via MiXCR and lists one record per CDR3 protein. This sample carries some 1,700,000 distinct CDR3 sequences, less than 40% of them seen once, and the ten largest clones take 0.25% to 0.3%. The specimen sequenced was cord blood. The receptor set was obtained from a newborn girl in good health.

The V call is TRBV5-4, the J call TRBJ1-1; TRBD1 matches at 7 bases. V shed 3 bases, J shed 7 bases, and the junction held 6 bases outside the gene matches. CDR1 is SGHNT, CDR2 YYREEE, per germline (reference sequence). The CDR3 is 13 residues long. The CDR3 reads CASSSMGQLEAFF. DNA for the CDR3: TGTGCCAGCAGCTCCATGGGACAGCTTGAAGCTTTCTTT. Using reference TRBV5-4 and TRBJ1-1 for the parts outside the CDR3, the full variable domain is ETGVTQSPTHLIKTRGQQVTLRCSSQSGHNTVSWYQQALGQGPQFIFQYYREEENGRGNFPPRFSGLQFPNYSSELNVNALELDDSALYLCASSSMGQLEAFFGQGTRLTVV.

This clonotype has a single count. A single base separates this from a much larger clone, so it may be a read error. This sequence joins TRBV25-1 and TRBJ1-2; no clear D. CDR1 and CDR2 (germline): MGHDK, SYGVNS. The length of the CDR3 is 12 residues. CDR3 amino acids: CASGESHYGYTF. The DNA of the CDR3 is TGTGCCAGCGGTGAATCCCACTATGGCTACACCTTC.

The V gene is TRBV3-1, the J gene TRBJ2-6; D is unresolved. The V end lost 4 bases, the J end lost 1 base, and 14 bases lay between the germline ends. CDR3 length: 17 residues. CDR1 LGHDT and CDR2 YNNKEL come from the germline V gene (reference sequence). Here the CDR3 DNA reads TGTGCCAGCAGCCCCGGGTCAGCCAGGTCTGGGGCCAACGTCCTGACTTTC. Translating gives CASSPGSARSGANVLTF.

The rearrangement uses TRBV28 and TRBJ2-1, with 10 bases aligning to TRBD1. Germline loops: CDR1 MDHEN, CDR2 SYDVKM. This CDR3 has 15 residues. With V trimmed by 8 bases and J by 9 bases, 13 bases remained unmatched. The CDR3 region is CASRLPGQGKGEQFF. The CDR3 DNA sequence: TGTGCCAGCCGCCTCCCGGGACAGGGGAAGGGTGAGCAGTTCTTC.